The present T cell receptor (beta chain) was sequenced within a study of cytomegalovirus exposure and HLA in healthy donors. PCR used 60 Vbeta primers and 13 Jbeta primers. This table comes from immunoSEQ multiplex PCR, and its TCRdb copy is limited to in-frame clones, with some not included. The table lists around 110,000 clones, 70% to 85% of them singletons. Specimen: PBMCs. This TCR came from a man aged 55 to 70 in good health and CMV-seronegative.

This CDR3 is CASSFLYRGQDTQYF. The CDR3 DNA reads as TGTGCCAGCAGCTTTTTGTACAGGGGGCAAGATACGCAGTATTTT. This chain links TRBV5-6 with TRBJ2-3; 9 bases align to TRBD1. Germline V gene sequence: CDR1 SGHDT, CDR2 YYEEEE. V lost 2 bases to trimming and J lost 5 bases; unmatched junction nucleotides: 6. This CDR3 has 15 amino acids.